The entry below describes one TCR beta chain. The CDR3 runs 16 residues. The germline gives CDR1 KGHSH, CDR2 LQKENI. With 2 bases clipped from V and 4 bases from J, the junction kept 9 bases outside the gene matches. This sample is part of a study of blood T cell repertoires in COVID-19. Per the study methods: Reference gene primer amplification yielded estimated nucleated cell counts. Data came from immunoSEQ multiplex PCR; TCRdb stores just in-frame clones and leaves some out. The V and J calls and clone size were taken over from that table, and D and trimming were inferred from the DNA. This table has 150,000 to 200,000 clones, about 86% appearing once.

The TCR sequence derives from a man between 60 and 75 years old with acute or convalescent COVID-19. The sequenced material came from peripheral blood. V is TRBV18 and J is TRBJ1-2, with 8 nucleotides matching TRBD1. CDR3 DNA sequence: TGTGCCAGCTCACCAGGTCAGCAGGGGGCTCTCTATGGCTACACCTTC. It translates to CASSPGQQGALYGYTF.